This T cell receptor beta chain was identified in a study of post-analysis software for immune sequencing data. Study-wide results and caveats: Elevated frequency relative to controls characterized about 5 TRBV segments in patients, TRBV5-6, TRBV5-1 and TRBV20-1 among them.

V lost 7 bases and J lost 5, with 9 bases in between. CDR1 is KGHDR, CDR2 SFDVKD, per germline. The CDR3 is 12 residues long. The authors incorporated unique molecular identifiers into the TCR beta cDNA libraries. TCRdb re-derived calls from the PCR reads in MiXCR, one entry per CDR3 protein. The sample consists of over 300,000 distinct CDR3 sequences, roughly 38% of them appearing once. The table lists this clonotype with a few counts. Its antigen is not known. The clonotype originates from a girl between 10 and 17 years old with multiple sclerosis. Sequenced material: blood. This chain uses TRBV24-1 with TRBJ2-3; maybe TRBD1 (5 bases). CDR3 nucleotides: TGTGCCACCAGAGGGGTTGAAGATACGCAGTATTTT. Its translation is CATRGVEDTQYF.